This is a list of T cell receptor beta chains from one sample in a study of Ad26.COV2.S vaccination and SARS-CoV-2 variants. The assay was immunoSEQ multiplex PCR, and TCRdb's table has in-frame clones only and misses some. In the table there are hundreds of thousands of clones, 80% to 90% of which are singletons. Sequenced material: peripheral blood, taken in a trial of Ad26.COV2.S vaccine versus placebo. The receptors here all came from a person aged 18-60 years who received the Ad26.COV2.S COVID-19 vaccine or a placebo. Both conserved end residues are part of each CDR3. Each record gives: V gene, D gene, clone size, J gene, CDR3 DNA, CDR3 protein. D genes are given only for firm matches. Size is stated for part of the rows, as once, few or many counts, or as a class when the clone is expanded.

TRBV19	NA	NA	TRBJ2-7	TGTGCCAGTAGTATAGCACACGGGGGCTTAATTCCCTACGAGCAGTACTTC	CASSIAHGGLIPYEQYF
TRBV4-1	NA	NA	TRBJ2-1	TGCGCCAGCAGCCAAGATATACAGCACAATGAGCAGTTCTTC	CASSQDIQHNEQFF
TRBV5-1	NA	NA	TRBJ1-2	TGCGCCAGCAGCACGGACACAAACTATGGCTACACCTTC	CASSTDTNYGYTF
TRBV19	NA	NA	TRBJ1-1	TGTGCCAGTATGCGGGTCGCTGAAGCTTTCTTT	CASMRVAEAFF
TRBV10-3	TRBD1	NA	TRBJ1-1	TGTGCCATCAATCCGACAGGGGGGAACACTGAAGCTTTCTTT	CAINPTGGNTEAFF
TRBV5-6	NA	NA	TRBJ2-1	TGTGCCAGCAGCTTGAGACAGGTGAACTACAATGAGCAGTTCTTC	CASSLRQVNYNEQFF
TRBV10-3	TRBD1	NA	TRBJ2-7	TGTGCCATAGAAGATAAAGGGGAGACAGGGGGAGGGTACGAGCAGTACTTC	CAIEDKGETGGGYEQYF
TRBV4-3	NA	once	TRBJ2-3	TGCGCCAGCAGCCAAGGGAGAACAGATACGCAGTATTTT	CASSQGRTDTQYF
TRBV2	TRBD1	once	TRBJ1-4	TGTGCCAGCAGTGGGACAGGGGGAGGCGAAAAACTGTTTTTT	CASSGTGGGEKLFF
TRBV12-3/TRBV12-4	NA	NA	TRBJ1-1	TGTGCCAGCAGTTTTATTAGGAGTGAAGCTTTCTTT	CASSFIRSEAFF
TRBV4-1	NA	few	TRBJ1-2	TGCGCCAGCAGCCAAGACTCCAGGGGAGCTATAGGCTACACCTTC	CASSQDSRGAIGYTF
TRBV11-2	TRBD2	NA	TRBJ2-1	TGTGCCAGCAGCTTAGTGACTAGCGGGCCCAATGAGCAGTTCTTC	CASSLVTSGPNEQFF
TRBV2	NA	NA	TRBJ1-5	TGTGCCAGCAGAGGCCCGGGTAACCAGCCCCAGCATTTT	CASRGPGNQPQHF
TRBV6-5	NA	NA	TRBJ1-2	TGTGCCAGCAGGACGGTCTATGGCTACACCTTC	CASRTVYGYTF
TRBV7-9	TRBD1	NA	TRBJ2-6	TGTGCCGCCTCGACAGGGTCCGGGGCCAACGTCCTGACTTTC	CAASTGSGANVLTF
TRBV6-5	NA	NA	TRBJ1-2	TGTGCCAGCAGTCCCCGATCTCCTCTGGGCTATGGCTACACCTTC	CASSPRSPLGYGYTF
TRBV3-1/TRBV3-2	NA	NA	TRBJ2-1	TGTGCCAGCAGCCAAGACTGGGGTAGCATCCATGAGCAGTTCTTC	CASSQDWGSIHEQFF
TRBV18	NA	NA	TRBJ2-7	TGTGCCAGCTCACCACCTAGGGGAGAGAGCGAGCAGTACTTC	CASSPPRGESEQYF
TRBV15	TRBD2	few	TRBJ2-1	TGTGCCACCAGCAGTTGGCAAGCGGGAGCAATCAAAAATGAGCAGTTCTTC	CATSSWQAGAIKNEQFF
TRBV6-1	TRBD1	NA	TRBJ2-7	TGTGCCAGCAGTGAACGGCAGGGGGCTTACGAGCAGTACTTC	CASSERQGAYEQYF
TRBV5-4	TRBD2	NA	TRBJ2-1	TGTGCCAGCAGCCCGGGACTAGCGGGGGCTACTTACAATGAGCAGTTCTTC	CASSPGLAGATYNEQFF
TRBV7-2	NA	few	TRBJ2-3	TGTGCCAGCAGCTCCCCACTCGAAGGGGGGGCGCAGTATTTT	CASSSPLEGGAQYF
TRBV4-3	NA	once	TRBJ2-3	TGCGCCAGCAGCCAAGATAGCGTAGTAACTCCAGATACGCAGTATTTT	CASSQDSVVTPDTQYF
TRBV7-6	NA	NA	TRBJ2-5	TGTGCCAGCAGCCCCTCCCAAGAGACCCAGTACTTC	CASSPSQETQYF
TRBV12-5	TRBD1	NA	TRBJ2-1	TGTGCTAGTGGTTCCGGACAGGGGTTTAATGAGCAGTTCTTC	CASGSGQGFNEQFF
TRBV4-2	NA	NA	TRBJ1-6	TGTGCCAGCAGCCAAGTAGGCCGCGGTTCCTATAATTCACCCCTCCACTTT	CASSQVGRGSYNSPLHF
TRBV19	NA	NA	TRBJ1-4	TGTGCCAGTAGCTCAGTGGATTTCCGAGAAAAACTGTTTTTT	CASSSVDFREKLFF
TRBV27	NA	NA	TRBJ2-2	TGTGCCAGCAGTTTATCGGGGGGGACACCGAACACCGGGGAGCTGTTTTTT	CASSLSGGTPNTGELFF
TRBV10-3	NA	NA	TRBJ2-1	TGTGCCATCAGTAATATACAGGTAAAGGGACACAATGAGCAGTTCTTC	CAISNIQVKGHNEQFF
TRBV7-9	NA	NA	TRBJ1-2	TGTGCCAGCAGCCCCTCATATGGCTACACCTTC	CASSPSYGYTF
TRBV7-9	NA	NA	TRBJ2-1	TGTGCCAGCAGCTTAGCGCGTGGCCCGGGGCGGGACAATGAGCAGTTCTTC	CASSLARGPGRDNEQFF
TRBV5-5	NA	NA	TRBJ1-6	TGTGCCAGCAGCTTGGCCAGCGACTCCTATAATTCACCCCTCCACTTT	CASSLASDSYNSPLHF